This TCR beta chain derives from a study of blood T cell repertoires in COVID-19. The wider study: T cells, B-cell-depleted T cells, or PBMCs supplied cDNA or gDNA.

V lost 5 bases, J lost 3 bases, and 17 bases lay in between. CDR3 length equals 15 residues. Germline V CDR1 and CDR2: LNHDA, SQIVND (reference sequence). Some clones are missing from TCRdb's copy, which holds only in-frame ones; the method was immunoSEQ multiplex PCR. The table records roughly 250,000 clones, just under 85% of them present only once. Source material: peripheral blood. The TCR sequence derives from a woman aged 80 or over with acute or convalescent COVID-19. V is TRBV19 and J is TRBJ2-7; tentative D call: TRBD1 (6 bases). DNA for the CDR3: TGTGCCAGTAGTCTGGGGACAAGTCTTTACTACGAGCAGTACTTC. It encodes CASSLGTSLYYEQYF.